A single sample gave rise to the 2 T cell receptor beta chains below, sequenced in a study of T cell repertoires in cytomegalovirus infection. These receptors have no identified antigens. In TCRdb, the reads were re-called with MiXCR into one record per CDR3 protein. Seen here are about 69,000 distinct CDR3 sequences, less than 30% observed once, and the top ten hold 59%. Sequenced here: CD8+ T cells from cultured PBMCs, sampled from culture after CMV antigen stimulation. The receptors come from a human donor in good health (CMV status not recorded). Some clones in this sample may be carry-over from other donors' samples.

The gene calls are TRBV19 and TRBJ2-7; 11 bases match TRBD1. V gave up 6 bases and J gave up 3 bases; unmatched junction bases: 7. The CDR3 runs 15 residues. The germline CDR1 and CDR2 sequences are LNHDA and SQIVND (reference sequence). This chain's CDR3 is CASSPGQGGFYEQYF. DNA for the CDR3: TGTGCCAGTAGCCCGGGACAGGGGGGATTCTACGAGCAGTACTTC.

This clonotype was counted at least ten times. The CDR3 loop is CASSQEQDYPYNEQFF. The DNA for the CDR3 is TGTGCCAGCAGCCAAGAACAGGACTACCCCTACAATGAGCAGTTCTTC. V and J are TRBV14 and TRBJ2-1; D possibly corresponds to TRBD2 (6 bases). Germline V lookup: CDR1 SGHDN, CDR2 FVKESK. Trimming stripped 0 bases from V and 2 bases from J, with 11 bases between. This CDR3 spans 16 amino acids.